This T cell receptor beta chain was captured in a study of response to subunit inactivated influenza vaccine. Findings of the study overall: Each seasonal influenza vaccination, the authors suggested, recruits few new T cells.

Losses at the gene ends were 5 bases for V and 4 bases for J; bases not matched to a gene: 15. Germline CDR1 and CDR2: DFQATT and SNEGSKA (reference sequence). The CDR3 runs to 17 residues. TCRdb re-analysed the RT-PCR reads in MiXCR, keeping a single row per CDR3 protein. Of roughly 180,000 distinct CDR3 sequences listed, 9.2% are singletons. A few counts support this clonotype. Its antigen is not identified. This chain connects TRBV20-1 to TRBJ2-7; 12 bases map to TRBD1. The source was non-naive T cells sorted from PBMCs, collected on the day of vaccination. This sequence originates from a man aged 45-60 years who received an inactivated influenza vaccine. The CDR3 bases are TGCAGTGCTCGGGGACAGGGGGCCGCAACTTCCGCATACGAGCAGTACTTC. As protein: CSARGQGAATSAYEQYF.